These T cell receptor beta chains were read from a single sample in a study of shared clonotypes between healthy human individuals. The protocol was immunoSEQ multiplex PCR, while the TCRdb copy is restricted to in-frame clones and leaves out a portion. The top ten hold 0.7% to 0.95% of the sample, which has around 990,000 clones, approximately 80% seen once. The sample comprised memory CD4+ T cells from PBMCs. The receptors shown here come from a man aged 18 to 35 in good health. Some clones in this sample may be carry-over from other donors' samples. The CDR3 runs from the conserved cysteine through the conserved F or W. D genes are given only for firm matches. Clone size is given for some rows only: seen once, a few or many times, or a class if the clone is expanded.

clone size,V gene,D gene,J gene,CDR3 DNA,CDR3 protein
NA,TRBV5-6,TRBD1,TRBJ2-1,TGTGCCAGCAGCTTCGCCGGGACAGGGGGCTACAATGAGCAGTTCTTC,CASSFAGTGGYNEQFF
NA,TRBV28,NA,TRBJ2-7,TGTGCCAGCAGTTTCGGGGGAGGGGGAAGCTACGAGCAGTACTTC,CASSFGGGGSYEQYF
NA,TRBV19,NA,TRBJ2-1,TGTGCCAGTAGTATAGAGGGTCGAGGGGAAGGGAATGAGCAGTTCTTC,CASSIEGRGEGNEQFF
NA,TRBV5-1,NA,TRBJ2-3,TGCGCCAGCACCGACGCGAGGGCTAGCACAGATACGCAGTATTTT,CASTDARASTDTQYF
NA,TRBV27,TRBD1,TRBJ1-2,TGTGCCAGCAGTTTATCGAGTCAGGGGGGCCACTATGGCTACACCTTC,CASSLSSQGGHYGYTF
NA,TRBV7-3,NA,TRBJ2-7,TGTGCCAGCAGCTTTCCGGGACCAGGCGAGCAGTACTTC,CASSFPGPGEQYF
NA,TRBV5-1,NA,TRBJ2-1,TGCGCCAGCAGCGGGGGGCGCGCCGGTGGGAATGAGCAGTTCTTC,CASSGGRAGGNEQFF
NA,TRBV4-3,TRBD1,TRBJ2-5,TGCGCCAGCAGCCAGACGACAGGGGGGGAGACCCAGTACTTC,CASSQTTGGETQYF
few,TRBV6-5,TRBD1,TRBJ1-5,TGTTGGGAGAGGGGGCCATTTAGCAATCAGCCCCAGCATTTT,CWERGPFSNQPQHF
NA,TRBV30,TRBD1,TRBJ1-3,TGTGCCTGGACCTCGGGACAGACCATATATTTT,CAWTSGQTIYF
NA,TRBV5-1,TRBD2,TRBJ2-7,TGCGCCAGCAGCTTTTACGGGAGGGCCCTGATCCACGAGCAGTACTTC,CASSFYGRALIHEQYF
NA,TRBV5-1,NA,TRBJ2-5,TGCGCCAGCAGCTTGTCGCCGGGCCAAGAGACCCAGTACTTC,CASSLSPGQETQYF
NA,TRBV9,NA,TRBJ1-4,TGTGCCAGCAGCGTAGGGAGAGGGGATGAAAAACTGTTTTTT,CASSVGRGDEKLFF
few,TRBV5-6,NA,TRBJ1-1,TGTGCCAGCAGCTTGGGACAACGACAGAGGCGGGAAGCTTTCTTT,CASSLGQRQRREAFF
NA,TRBV6-1,TRBD1,TRBJ2-7,TGTGCCAGCAGTGAAGCAGCAGGGGGCATCGCAGCCGCTGGTGAGCAGTACTTC,CASSEAAGGIAAAGEQYF
few,TRBV27,TRBD2,TRBJ2-1,TGTGCCAGCAGTTTCCCGAGGCTAGCGGGAGGGAGTGAGCAGTTCTTC,CASSFPRLAGGSEQFF
NA,TRBV6-6,TRBD1,TRBJ1-5,TGTGCCAGCAGTTACGACAGGGGTGATCAGCCCCAGCATTTT,CASSYDRGDQPQHF
NA,TRBV7-2,TRBD1,TRBJ1-3,TGTGCCAGCAGCCCAAGGGGGCTTGGAAACACCATATATTTT,CASSPRGLGNTIYF
NA,TRBV4-3,NA,TRBJ1-1,TGCGCCAGCAGCCGAACCTGGACCGGATGTACTGAAGCTTTCTTT,CASSRTWTGCTEAFF
NA,TRBV9,NA,TRBJ1-5,TGTGCCAGCAGCGCTCGAGACAGCCCAGGGAGCAATCAGCCCCAGCATTTT,CASSARDSPGSNQPQHF
few,TRBV4-3,NA,TRBJ1-2,TGCGCCAGCAGCCAAGCTTTAGTCACTGAAGGGGCAGGGTATGGCTACACCTTC,CASSQALVTEGAGYGYTF
NA,TRBV7-2,TRBD2,TRBJ2-2,TGTGCCAGCAGCCCCTGGACTAGCGTTGACGGGGAGCTGTTTTTT,CASSPWTSVDGELFF
NA,TRBV18,NA,TRBJ2-7,TGTGCCAGCTCAGCTGAAAACGAGCAGTACTTC,CASSAENEQYF
NA,TRBV6-5,NA,TRBJ2-7,TGTGCCAGCAGGCTCTCCTGGGGGCCCTACTACGAGCAGTACTTC,CASRLSWGPYYEQYF
NA,TRBV2,NA,TRBJ2-7,TGTGCCAGCAGGAATGACTGGGGGGTTTTCTACGAGCAGTACTTC,CASRNDWGVFYEQYF
NA,TRBV4-2,TRBD2,TRBJ2-7,TGTGCCAGCAGCGTTCTCAGCGGGAGGAGCTCCTACGAGCAGTACTTC,CASSVLSGRSSYEQYF
few,TRBV27,NA,TRBJ2-4,TGTGCCAGCAGTTTAACAGTCCAGGGGGGGAACATTCAGTACTTC,CASSLTVQGGNIQYF
NA,TRBV10-2,TRBD1,TRBJ2-7,TGCGCCAGCAGCACAGGGGACGCCTACGAGCAGTACTTC,CASSTGDAYEQYF
NA,TRBV4-1,TRBD2,TRBJ2-1,TGCGCCAGCAGCCAAGAGGGAGGGGCACCCAACAATGAGCAGTTCTTC,CASSQEGGAPNNEQFF
once,TRBV28,TRBD2,TRBJ2-1,TGTGCCACCGCAAGACTAGCGGGGTACAATGAGCAGTTCTTC,CATARLAGYNEQFF
NA,TRBV2,NA,TRBJ2-5,TGTGCCAGCAGTGCGTCCGGAGGGGAGACCCAGTACTTC,CASSASGGETQYF
NA,TRBV7-9,NA,TRBJ2-1,TGTGCCAGCAGCTTAGCGGGGGTCACACACAATGAGCAGTTCTTC,CASSLAGVTHNEQFF
NA,TRBV5-1,TRBD1,TRBJ2-2,TGCGCCAGCAGCTTGCAGGGGGCTAACACCGGGGAGCTGTTTTTT,CASSLQGANTGELFF
NA,TRBV4-1,TRBD2,TRBJ2-7,TGCGCCAGCAGCCAAGGGGGCACGCGGGGGTACGAGCAGTACTTC,CASSQGGTRGYEQYF
NA,TRBV15,TRBD1,TRBJ2-7,TGTGCCACCAGCAGGGGGGACGACAGGGATTCCTACGAGCAGTACTTC,CATSRGDDRDSYEQYF
NA,TRBV6-1,NA,TRBJ1-5,TGTGCCAGCAGTGAAGTAGGGGGGGCGGATCAGCCCCAGCATTTT,CASSEVGGADQPQHF
once,TRBV2,NA,TRBJ2-5,TGTGCCAGCAGTGTAGGAAAGGGATCAGGGACCCAGTACTTC,CASSVGKGSGTQYF
NA,TRBV4-1,NA,TRBJ2-7,TGCGCCAGCAGCCAAGGTCGTGCGGGAAGCGAGCAGTACTTC,CASSQGRAGSEQYF
few,TRBV29-1,TRBD1,TRBJ1-1,TGCAGCGGACAGGGGCAGGGTAACACTGAAGCTTTCTTT,CSGQGQGNTEAFF
NA,TRBV18,NA,TRBJ2-7,TGCGCCAGCTCACCTGGGACTTCCTACGAGCAGTACTTC,CASSPGTSYEQYF
NA,TRBV15,TRBD2,TRBJ2-1,TGTGCCACCAGCACCTCCCCGGGGCTAGCGGGAGGGAATTACAATGAGCAGTTCTTC,CATSTSPGLAGGNYNEQFF
NA,TRBV18,TRBD1,TRBJ1-3,TGTGCCAGCTCACCGATTCCGGGACAGCGGCCCCCCGACTCTGGAAACACCATATATTTT,CASSPIPGQRPPDSGNTIYF
NA,TRBV19,NA,TRBJ1-1,TGTGCCAGTAGTATAGCCAGGGCGAGGGCTGACACTGAAGCTTTCTTT,CASSIARARADTEAFF
NA,TRBV7-3,NA,TRBJ2-2,TGTGCCAGCAGCTCGTCGAACACCGGGGAGCTGTTTTTT,CASSSSNTGELFF
NA,TRBV27,NA,TRBJ2-7,TGTGCCAGCAGTTTTCGCGGGGCGCTTCGGAACGAGCAGTACTTC,CASSFRGALRNEQYF
few,TRBV11-2,NA,TRBJ2-1,TGTGCCAGCAGCCCCCAACGGGGTTACAATGAGCAGTTCTTC,CASSPQRGYNEQFF
NA,TRBV4-1,NA,TRBJ2-3,TGCGCCAGCAGCCAAGACGCGACTAGAGAAGGGTATTTT,CASSQDATREGYF
NA,TRBV28,TRBD2,TRBJ2-5,TGTGCCAGCAGTTTATGGACTAGCGGGAGAGAGACCCAGTACTTC,CASSLWTSGRETQYF
once,TRBV6-1,NA,TRBJ2-1,TGTGCCAGCTCTCCCGCGTTCCCTTACAATGAGCAGTTCTTC,CASSPAFPYNEQFF
NA,TRBV28,NA,TRBJ1-4,TGTGCCAGCACCGCCCCCCTATATGAAAAACTGTTTTTT,CASTAPLYEKLFF
few,TRBV2,NA,TRBJ2-5,TGTGCCAGCAGTGAAAGGTCCGTCCAAGAGACCCAGTACTTC,CASSERSVQETQYF
once,TRBV7-2,NA,TRBJ2-7,TGTGCCAGCAGCTTACGGCGGGATGGTTACGAGCAGTACTTC,CASSLRRDGYEQYF
NA,TRBV2,NA,TRBJ2-5,TGTGCCAGCAGCGACCGGACAGCCCAGGAGACCCAGTACTTC,CASSDRTAQETQYF